The 31 T cell receptor beta chains below were found in one sample sequenced in a study of early T cells in non-severe SARS-CoV-2 infection. TCRdb redid the calling of the 5' RACE reads with MiXCR, one entry per CDR3 protein. This sample has tens of thousands of distinct CDR3 sequences; roughly 10% occur once, and the top ten carry 3.8%. Sequenced input: whole blood. These receptors came from an adult who was a healthcare worker with PCR-confirmed SARS-CoV-2 infection or an uninfected control (not recorded which).

This clonotype was found many times. The CDR3 sequence: CASSQDIGQATYEQYF. The DNA for the CDR3 is TGTGCCAGCAGCCAAGATATTGGGCAGGCCACCTACGAGCAGTACTTC. This chain connects TRBV14 to TRBJ2-7; no firm D call. V lost 0 bases to trimming and J lost 2 bases, with 14 bases between them. Per the germline V gene, CDR1 is SGHDN and CDR2 is FVKESK. This CDR3 region has 16 residues.

This clonotype occurred many times. The rearrangement uses TRBV11-2 and TRBJ2-3; 9 nucleotides align to TRBD2. The CDR3 extends over 20 amino acids. Germline values: CDR1 SGHAT, CDR2 FQNNGV. The ends lost 5 bases at V and 4 bases at J; junction bases unmatched: 22. CDR3 region: CASSPALAGWGTGFADTQYF. Written as DNA, the CDR3 is TGTGCCAGCAGCCCCGCTCTAGCGGGATGGGGGACGGGGTTCGCAGATACGCAGTATTTT.

This clonotype was counted between two and nine times. The V and J genes are TRBV7-8 and TRBJ1-2; 8 bases match TRBD1. This CDR3 comprises 13 residues. Trimming took 1 base from V and 6 from J; bases not matched to a gene: 1. Germline V CDR1 and CDR2: SGHVS, FQNEAQ. DNA for the CDR3: TGTGCCAGCAGCTTAGGGACAGGGAATGGCTACACCTTC. The encoded protein is CASSLGTGNGYTF.

The chain has TRBV6-5 and TRBJ2-3; TRBD1 matches at 9 bases. The V and J ends lost 1 base and 5 bases, in that order; junction bases with no gene match: 4. Germline V CDR1 and CDR2: MNHEY, SVGAGI. The length of the CDR3 is 15 residues. In nucleotides, the CDR3 is TGTGCCAGCAGTTACTTGACAGGGGGTCTAGATACGCAGTATTTT. Protein product: CASSYLTGGLDTQYF.

This clonotype came up many times. The rearrangement joins TRBV5-1 to TRBJ2-5; 12 positions match TRBD1. The CDR3 length is 16 residues. Germline loops: CDR1 SGHRS, CDR2 YFSETQ. The J segment lost 5 bases and the V segment lost 5 bases, leaving 10 bases of the junction unmatched. DNA of the CDR3: TGCGCCAGCAGTCGTACGGGACAGGGGGCCGAGGAGACCCAGTACTTC. Its translation is CASSRTGQGAEETQYF.

The chain recombines TRBV3-1 with TRBJ1-2; the D gene is possibly TRBD1 (5 bases). The CDR3 spans 13 residues. From germline, CDR1 is LGHDT and CDR2 YNNKEL (reference sequence). V was cut by 4 bases and J by 9 bases, with 15 bases left in between. CDR3 amino acids: CASSPRDGGRYTF. In DNA, the CDR3 is TGTGCCAGCAGCCCGCGGGACGGAGGACGCTACACCTTC.

The V call is TRBV5-1, the J call TRBJ2-5, with D uncertain. Deletions cut 0 bases from V and 5 bases from J, with 8 bases between. From germline, CDR1 is SGHRS and CDR2 YFSETQ. This CDR3 contains 13 residues. Written as DNA, the CDR3 is TGCGCCAGCAGCTTGGAACTACACGAGACCCAGTACTTC. The encoded protein is CASSLELHETQYF.

This clonotype has a count of ten or more. The chain uses TRBV19 and TRBJ2-1, with 12 bases lining up with TRBD2. Trimming at V came to 4 bases and at J to 9 bases, leaving 7 bases not matched to a gene. This CDR3 has 15 amino acids. Per germline, CDR1 LNHDA and CDR2 SQIVND (reference sequence). The CDR3 loop is CASSNLAGGPGEQFF. The DNA of the CDR3 is TGTGCCAGTAGTAACCTAGCGGGGGGGCCTGGTGAGCAGTTCTTC.

The rearrangement uses TRBV11-3 and TRBJ2-7, with TRBD2 as a possible D gene (5 bases). The CDR3 consists of 13 residues. The V end was cut by 5 bases, the J end by 2 bases, with 10 bases between. Looked up from germline, CDR1 is SGHNT and CDR2 is YENEEA. Here the CDR3 reads CASSPPRAYEQYF. The CDR3 DNA sequence: TGTGCCAGCAGCCCCCCGCGGGCCTACGAGCAGTACTTC.

This clonotype was seen once. The chain is built from TRBV18 and TRBJ2-3; 8 nucleotides agree with TRBD1. The CDR3 runs to 15 residues. In germline, CDR1 is KGHSH, CDR2 LQKENI. The V gene end was trimmed by 6 bases and the J gene end by 2 bases; junction bases not matched to a gene: 7. The CDR3, as DNA: TGTGCCAGCTCGCCCAGGACAGGGTCCACAGATACGCAGTATTTT. Translating gives CASSPRTGSTDTQYF.

This clonotype was seen a few times. The rearrangement uses TRBV7-9 and TRBJ2-7; D is uncertain. V was shortened by 1 base and J by 6 bases, with 13 bases between the two germline ends. Germline V gives CDR1 SEHNR, CDR2 FQNEAQ (reference sequence). There are 14 residues in the CDR3. The CDR3 loop reads CASSLDSRFSEQYF. CDR3 in DNA: TGTGCCAGCAGCTTAGACTCAAGATTCTCCGAGCAGTACTTC.

This clonotype came up many times. This rearrangement joins TRBV7-9 to TRBJ1-4; D might be TRBD1 (5 bases). There are 16 residues in the CDR3. V lost 3 bases and J lost 6, with 17 bases in between. CDR1 and CDR2 from the germline V gene are SEHNR and FQNEAQ (reference sequence). CDR3 residues: CASSFPAGTEDEKLFF. CDR3 DNA: TGTGCCAGCAGCTTCCCGGCCGGGACGGAAGATGAAAAACTGTTTTTT.

This clonotype was counted a few times. The V and J genes are TRBV2 and TRBJ2-1, with D possibly matching TRBD2 (6 bases). Per germline, CDR1 SNHLY and CDR2 FYNNEI. The CDR3 has 15 amino acids. Trimming stripped 1 base from V and 2 bases from J, with 9 bases between. The CDR3 is CASSEGGETYNEQFF. The CDR3, as DNA: TGTGCCAGCAGTGAAGGGGGGGAGACCTACAATGAGCAGTTCTTC.

This clonotype was seen more than once but under ten times. The rearrangement uses TRBV11-2 and TRBJ2-1; D is ambiguous. V lost 4 bases, J lost 5 bases, and 12 bases lay in between. The CDR3 is 14 amino acids. CDR1 SGHAT and CDR2 FQNNGV come from the germline V gene. The CDR3, as DNA: TGTGCCAGCAGCTCCTCTTTCCAAGACAATGAGCAGTTCTTC. This codes for CASSSSFQDNEQFF.

Ten or more counts support this clonotype. The V call is TRBV15, the J call TRBJ1-5; D gene uncertain. The germline CDR1 and CDR2 sequences are LNHNV and YYDKDF (reference sequence). This CDR3 is 13 amino acids long. V was cut by 0 bases and J by 7 bases, with 7 bases left in between. The CDR3 bases are TGTGCCACCAGCAGAGACTTTGGGCAGCCCCAGCATTTT. Translated, it gives CATSRDFGQPQHF.

This clonotype was counted at least ten times. The chain combines TRBV28 with TRBJ2-7; D is ambiguous. Germline V gene lookup returns CDR1 MDHEN and CDR2 SYDVKM. CDR3 size: 12 residues. V lost 2 bases and J lost 4, with 6 bases in between. CDR3 in DNA: TGTGCCAGCAGTTTAAACCAGTACGAGCAGTACTTC. Protein: CASSLNQYEQYF.

The chain employs TRBV23-1 and TRBJ1-1; possible D gene TRBD1, 5 bases. TRBV23-1 is an open reading frame, and its role is uncertain. V lost 8 bases and J 4 bases, leaving 17 bases between the germline ends. This CDR3 spans 14 amino acids. The CDR3, as DNA: TGCGCCAGCTCACTAAAGCAGGGTAGCACTGAAGCTTTCTTT. This translates into CASSLKQGSTEAFF.

This clonotype has at least ten counts. This chain joins TRBV6-4 and TRBJ1-5; TRBD1 agrees at 12 bases. Per germline, CDR1 MRHNA and CDR2 SNTAGT. With V trimmed by 7 bases and J by 0 bases, 10 bases remained unmatched. The CDR3 covers 18 residues. The DNA for the CDR3 is TGTGCCAGCATAACACCGGGACAGGGGGCGGATAGCAATCAGCCCCAGCATTTT. Protein sequence: CASITPGQGADSNQPQHF.

This clonotype has at least ten counts. V and J are TRBV27 and TRBJ2-6; possible D gene TRBD2, 5 bases. Deletions cut 3 bases from V and 0 bases from J, with 15 bases between. The CDR3 has 18 amino acids. Germline V lookup: CDR1 MNHEY, CDR2 SMNVEV (reference sequence). The CDR3 protein is CASSFSGMFFSGANVLTF. CDR3 sequence (DNA): TGTGCCAGCAGTTTTTCGGGGATGTTTTTCTCTGGGGCCAACGTCCTGACTTTC. Combining the CDR3 with reference TRBV27 and TRBJ2-6 gives the whole variable domain EAQVTQNPRYLITVTGKKLTVTCSQNMNHEYMSWYRQDPGLGLRQIYYSMNVEVTDKGDVPEGYKVSRKEKRNFPLILESPSPNQTSLYFCASSFSGMFFSGANVLTFGAGSRLTVL.

This clonotype was observed a handful of times. The rearrangement joins TRBV24-1 to TRBJ2-1; 16 bases are a match to TRBD2. Per the germline V gene, CDR1 is KGHDR and CDR2 is SFDVKD. J was trimmed by 7 bases and V by 4 bases; bases with no gene match: 9. This CDR3 comprises 18 residues. Here the CDR3 reads CATSDPGTSGRALNEQFF. DNA of the CDR3: TGTGCCACCAGTGACCCCGGGACTAGCGGGAGGGCCTTGAATGAGCAGTTCTTC.

There are a few counts of this clonotype. This chain uses TRBV13 with TRBJ2-1; D might be TRBD2 (6 bases). Germline-derived CDR1 and CDR2 are PRHDT and FYEKMQ (reference sequence). Between the trimmed V and J ends, which lost 5 bases and 8 bases, there was a span of 10 bases. This CDR3 is 12 amino acids long. The CDR3: CASSTRRDEQFF. The CDR3 coding sequence is TGTGCCAGCAGCACGAGGAGGGATGAGCAGTTCTTC.

This clonotype was detected many times. This rearrangement joins TRBV6-2 or TRBV6-3 to TRBJ2-5; 11 positions match TRBD2. V gave up 6 bases and J gave up 11 bases; unmatched junction bases: 2. Germline values: CDR1 MNHEY, CDR2 SVGEGT. The CDR3 contains 11 residues. The CDR3 DNA is TGTGCCAGCAGGGGACTAGCGGTGCAGTACTTC. Amino acids: CASRGLAVQYF.

This sequence joins TRBV29-1 and TRBJ1-1; no firm D call. Deletions cut 1 base from V and 3 bases from J, with 9 bases between. CDR1 and CDR2 (germline): SQVTM, ANQGSEA. This CDR3 spans 13 amino acids. CDR3 bases: TGCAGCGTTGAAGGCATCGGTGACACTGAAGCTTTCTTT. It specifies CSVEGIGDTEAFF.

This clonotype was seen at least ten times. The V gene is TRBV7-6, the J gene TRBJ2-1, with D possibly matching TRBD1 (5 bases). Germline V gene data show CDR1 as SGHVS and CDR2 as FNYEAQ. CDR3 length equals 17 residues. V was shortened by 4 bases and J by 0 bases, with 16 bases between the two germline ends. CDR3 in DNA: TGTGCCAGCAGCTCTTCCTACAGGTCCAGCTCCTACAATGAGCAGTTCTTC. This codes for CASSSSYRSSSYNEQFF.

This clonotype has ten or more counts. The gene calls are TRBV9 and TRBJ2-2; 10 nucleotides line up with TRBD2. J gave up 6 bases and V 4 bases, and 9 bases lay outside the gene matches. This CDR3 has 16 amino acids. The V gene's germline CDR1 is SGDLS and CDR2 YYNGEE. Here the CDR3 reads CASSPSGGVAAGELFF. The CDR3 region has the DNA TGTGCCAGCAGCCCCAGCGGGGGGGTCGCAGCCGGGGAGCTGTTTTTT.

Only one count was recorded for this clonotype. V usage is TRBV30 and J usage is TRBJ2-2; D is possibly TRBD1 (5 bases). Deletions cut 8 bases from V and 2 bases from J, with 12 bases between. The length of the CDR3 is 13 residues. Germline V lookup: CDR1 GTSNPN, CDR2 SVGIG (reference sequence). The CDR3 sequence is CAADRGNTGELFF. The CDR3 coding sequence is TGTGCCGCCGATAGGGGAAACACCGGGGAGCTGTTTTTT.

The chain employs TRBV5-1 and TRBJ1-1, with 9 bases identical to TRBD1. The germline V gene has CDR1 SGHRS and CDR2 YFSETQ. After removal of 4 bases from V and 1 base from J, the junction contained 5 bases not matched to a gene. CDR3 length: 15 residues. The CDR3 region is CASSQRTGANTEAFF. The CDR3 DNA reads TGCGCCAGCAGCCAACGGACAGGGGCGAACACTGAAGCTTTCTTT.

This clonotype was detected many times. The rearrangement links TRBV4-1 to TRBJ2-5, with 8 nucleotides matching TRBD2. Germline V lookup: CDR1 MGHRA, CDR2 YSYEKL. Trimming at V came to 4 bases and at J to 5 bases, leaving 18 bases not matched to a gene. This CDR3 has 18 amino acids. The CDR3 sequence: CASSPNPSGSPLWETQYF. The CDR3 nucleotides read TGCGCCAGCAGCCCAAATCCGAGCGGGAGTCCCCTGTGGGAGACCCAGTACTTC.

This clonotype was observed at least ten times. The V gene is TRBV2, the J gene TRBJ2-5, with a weak D call TRBD2 (7 bases). This CDR3 is 14 amino acids long. CDR1 and CDR2 from the germline V gene are SNHLY and FYNNEI. Trimming stripped 6 bases from V and 4 bases from J, with 15 bases between. CDR3 protein: CASRGGAGRETQYF. Written as DNA, the CDR3 is TGTGCCAGCAGAGGGGGGGCCGGTCGAGAGACCCAGTACTTC.

This clonotype was counted only a few times. The chain is built from TRBV5-1 and TRBJ2-5; a weak D match, TRBD2 (5 bases). The CDR3 extends over 16 amino acids. Germline assignment: CDR1 SGHRS and CDR2 YFSETQ. V was clipped by 2 bases and J by 2 bases, with 16 bases between them. DNA of the CDR3: TGCGCCAGCAGCTTTACAAGCGGAATAAAACAAGAGACCCAGTACTTC. It codes for CASSFTSGIKQETQYF.

This clonotype has just a few counts. The J gene is TRBJ2-7, the V gene TRBV24-1; no firm D call. CDR1 and CDR2 from the germline V gene are KGHDR and SFDVKD. The CDR3 totals 13 residues. V lost 3 bases, J lost 3 bases, and 8 bases lay in between. The CDR3 loop is CATSDVSSYEQYF. The DNA of the CDR3 is TGTGCCACCAGTGATGTTTCTAGCTACGAGCAGTACTTC.